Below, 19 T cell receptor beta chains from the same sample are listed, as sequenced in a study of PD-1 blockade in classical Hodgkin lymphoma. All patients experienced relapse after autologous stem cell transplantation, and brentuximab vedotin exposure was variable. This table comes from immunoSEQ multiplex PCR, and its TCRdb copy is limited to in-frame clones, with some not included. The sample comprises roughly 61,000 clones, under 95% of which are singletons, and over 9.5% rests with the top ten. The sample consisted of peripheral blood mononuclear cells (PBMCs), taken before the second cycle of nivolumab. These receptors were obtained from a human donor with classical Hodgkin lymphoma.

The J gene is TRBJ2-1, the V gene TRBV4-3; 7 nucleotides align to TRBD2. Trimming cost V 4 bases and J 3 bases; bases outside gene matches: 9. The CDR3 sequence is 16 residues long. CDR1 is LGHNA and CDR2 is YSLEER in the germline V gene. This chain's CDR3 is CASSLLGASGYNEQFF. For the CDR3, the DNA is TGCGCCAGCAGCCTACTCGGGGCTAGCGGCTACAATGAGCAGTTCTTC.

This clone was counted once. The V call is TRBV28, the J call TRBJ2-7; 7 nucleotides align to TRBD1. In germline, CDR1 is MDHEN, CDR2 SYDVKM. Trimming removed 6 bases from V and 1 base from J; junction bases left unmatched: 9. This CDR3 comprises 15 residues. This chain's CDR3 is CASRITGTESYEQYF. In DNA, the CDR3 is TGTGCCAGCAGAATAACCGGGACAGAGTCCTACGAGCAGTACTTC.

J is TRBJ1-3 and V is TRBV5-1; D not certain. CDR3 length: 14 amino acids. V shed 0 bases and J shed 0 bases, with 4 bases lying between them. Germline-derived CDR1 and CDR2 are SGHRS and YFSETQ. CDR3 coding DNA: TGCGCCAGCAGCTTGGGGAGCTCTGGAAACACCATATATTTT. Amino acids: CASSLGSSGNTIYF.

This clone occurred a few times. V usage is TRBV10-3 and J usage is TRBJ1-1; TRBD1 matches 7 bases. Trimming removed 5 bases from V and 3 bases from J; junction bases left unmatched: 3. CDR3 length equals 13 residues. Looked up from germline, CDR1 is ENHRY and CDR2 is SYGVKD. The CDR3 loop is CAISRQGDTEAFF. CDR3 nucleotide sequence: TGTGCCATCAGTCGACAGGGCGACACTGAAGCTTTCTTT.

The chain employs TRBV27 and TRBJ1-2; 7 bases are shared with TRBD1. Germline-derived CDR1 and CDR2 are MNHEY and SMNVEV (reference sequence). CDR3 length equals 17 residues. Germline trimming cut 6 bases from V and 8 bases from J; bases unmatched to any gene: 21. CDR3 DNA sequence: TGTGCCAGCAGCCAATTTAGGTTGGGTACAGGGGAGGAGGGCTACACCTTC. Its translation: CASSQFRLGTGEEGYTF.

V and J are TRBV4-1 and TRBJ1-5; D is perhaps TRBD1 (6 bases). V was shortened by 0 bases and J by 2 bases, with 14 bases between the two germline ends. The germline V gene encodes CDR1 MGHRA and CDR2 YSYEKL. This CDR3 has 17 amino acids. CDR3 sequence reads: CASSQDNDPGGNQPQHF. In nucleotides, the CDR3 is TGCGCCAGCAGCCAAGATAATGACCCAGGGGGCAATCAGCCCCAGCATTTT.

CDR3 amino acids: CASSGYRDRQETQYF. The CDR3 bases are TGTGCCAGTAGTGGATACAGGGATAGACAAGAGACCCAGTACTTC. The J gene is TRBJ2-5, the V gene TRBV19, with D possibly being TRBD1 (6 bases). With 5 bases removed from V and 2 bases from J, the gap between germline ends came to 15 bases. Germline loops: CDR1 LNHDA, CDR2 SQIVND (reference sequence). This CDR3 has 15 residues. The full variable domain, rest sourced from reference TRBV19 and TRBJ2-5, is DGGITQSPKYLFRKEGQNVTLSCEQNLNHDAMYWYRQDPGQGLRLIYYSQIVNDFQKGDIAEGYSVSREKKESFPLTVTSAQKNPTAFYLCASSGYRDRQETQYFGPGTRLLVL.

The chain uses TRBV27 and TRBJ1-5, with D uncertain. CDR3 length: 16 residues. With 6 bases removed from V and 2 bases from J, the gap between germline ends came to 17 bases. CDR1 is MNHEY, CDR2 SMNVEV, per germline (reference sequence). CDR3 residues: CASSLFASSGNQPQHF. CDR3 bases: TGTGCCAGCAGCCTTTTTGCATCCTCTGGCAATCAGCCCCAGCATTTT.

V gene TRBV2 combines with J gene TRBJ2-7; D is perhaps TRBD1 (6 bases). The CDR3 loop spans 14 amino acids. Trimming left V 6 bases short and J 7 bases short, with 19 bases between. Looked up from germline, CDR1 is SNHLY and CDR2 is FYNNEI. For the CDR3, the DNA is TGTGCCAGCAGAGACTGGGACACCAAGGGGGAGCAGTACTTC. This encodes CASRDWDTKGEQYF.

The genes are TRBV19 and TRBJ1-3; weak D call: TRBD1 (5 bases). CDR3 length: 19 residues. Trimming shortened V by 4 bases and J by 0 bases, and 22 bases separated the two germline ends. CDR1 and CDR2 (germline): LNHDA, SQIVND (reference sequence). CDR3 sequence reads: CASSTRSDYDSLSGNTIYF. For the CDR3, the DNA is TGTGCCAGTAGTACGCGCTCCGATTATGACAGCCTCTCTGGAAACACCATATATTTT.

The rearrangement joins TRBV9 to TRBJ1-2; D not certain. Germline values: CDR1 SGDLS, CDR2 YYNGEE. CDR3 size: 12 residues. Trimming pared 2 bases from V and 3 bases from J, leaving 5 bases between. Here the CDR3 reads CASSVFDYGYTF. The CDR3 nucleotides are TGTGCCAGCAGCGTCTTCGACTATGGCTACACCTTC.

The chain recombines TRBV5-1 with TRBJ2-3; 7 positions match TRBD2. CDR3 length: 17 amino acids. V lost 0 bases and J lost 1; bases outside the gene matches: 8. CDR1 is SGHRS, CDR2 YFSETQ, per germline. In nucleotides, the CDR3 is TGCGCCAGCAGCTTGGCCCGGGGGGTCGTCGGCACAGATACGCAGTATTTT. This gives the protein CASSLARGVVGTDTQYF.

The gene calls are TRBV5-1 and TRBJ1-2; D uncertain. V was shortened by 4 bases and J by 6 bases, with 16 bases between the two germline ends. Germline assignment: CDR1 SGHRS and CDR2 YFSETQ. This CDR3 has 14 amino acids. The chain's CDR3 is CASSDGGVEHGYTF. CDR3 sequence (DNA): TGCGCCAGCAGCGACGGAGGTGTGGAACATGGCTACACCTTC.

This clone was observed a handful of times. The CDR3 coding sequence is TGTGCCAGCAGCCCTTCGGGGGTAGCGGGGGCCTACAATGAGCAGTTCTTC. It yields the protein CASSPSGVAGAYNEQFF. The chain combines TRBV21-1 with TRBJ2-1; the table calls TRBD2, which could not be checked here. TRBV21-1 is classified as a pseudogene. The CDR3 totals 17 residues.

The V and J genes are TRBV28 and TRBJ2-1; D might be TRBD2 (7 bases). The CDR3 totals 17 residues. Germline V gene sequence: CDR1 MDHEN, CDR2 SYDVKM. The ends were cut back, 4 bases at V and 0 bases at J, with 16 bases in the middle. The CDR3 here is CASSSILADSSYNEQFF. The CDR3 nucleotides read TGTGCCAGCAGTTCTATTCTAGCGGACAGCTCCTACAATGAGCAGTTCTTC.

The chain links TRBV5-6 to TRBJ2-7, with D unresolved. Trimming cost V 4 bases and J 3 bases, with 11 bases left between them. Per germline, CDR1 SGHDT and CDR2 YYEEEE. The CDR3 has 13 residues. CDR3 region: CASSPHGLYEQYF. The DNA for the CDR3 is TGTGCCAGCAGCCCGCACGGCCTCTACGAGCAGTACTTC.

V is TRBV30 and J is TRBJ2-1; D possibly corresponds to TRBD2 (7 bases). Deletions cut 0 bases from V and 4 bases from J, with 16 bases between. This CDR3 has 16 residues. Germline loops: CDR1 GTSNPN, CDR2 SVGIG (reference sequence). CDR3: CAWSVGGGAGYNEQFF. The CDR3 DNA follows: TGTGCCTGGAGTGTCGGAGGGGGGGCAGGTTACAATGAGCAGTTCTTC.

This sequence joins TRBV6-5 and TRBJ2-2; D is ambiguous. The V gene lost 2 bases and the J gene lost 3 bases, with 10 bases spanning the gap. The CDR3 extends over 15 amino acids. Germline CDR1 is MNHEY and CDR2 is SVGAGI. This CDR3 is CASSYTQLDTGELFF. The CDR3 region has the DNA TGTGCCAGCAGTTACACGCAGTTAGACACCGGGGAGCTGTTTTTT.

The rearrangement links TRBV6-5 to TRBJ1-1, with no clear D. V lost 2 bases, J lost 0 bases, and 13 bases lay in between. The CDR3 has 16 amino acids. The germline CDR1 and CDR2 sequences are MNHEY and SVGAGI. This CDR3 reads CASSYGVREMNTEAFF. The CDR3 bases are TGTGCCAGCAGTTACGGAGTCCGGGAAATGAACACTGAAGCTTTCTTT.